This TCR beta chain stems from a study of T cells in localized non-small cell lung cancer. CDR3 length: 15 amino acids. The germline V gene encodes CDR1 SGHNT and CDR2 YYREEE (reference sequence). Unmatched junction bases numbered 5, after V lost 4 bases and J lost 3 bases. Sequencing used immunoSEQ multiplex PCR; TCRdb keeps in-frame clones, though not all of them. The table lists fewer than 95,000 clones, approximately 91% of them singletons, with roughly 4.3% in the top ten. This chain uses TRBV5-4 with TRBJ2-2; 8 bases align to TRBD1. The clonotype originates from a woman aged 40-69 years with stage II squamous cell lung carcinoma. The source was PBMCs, collected before any cancer treatment. CDR3 sequence (DNA): TGTGCCAGCAGCCAGAGACAGGGGTACACCGGGGAGCTGTTTTTT. Protein: CASSQRQGYTGELFF.